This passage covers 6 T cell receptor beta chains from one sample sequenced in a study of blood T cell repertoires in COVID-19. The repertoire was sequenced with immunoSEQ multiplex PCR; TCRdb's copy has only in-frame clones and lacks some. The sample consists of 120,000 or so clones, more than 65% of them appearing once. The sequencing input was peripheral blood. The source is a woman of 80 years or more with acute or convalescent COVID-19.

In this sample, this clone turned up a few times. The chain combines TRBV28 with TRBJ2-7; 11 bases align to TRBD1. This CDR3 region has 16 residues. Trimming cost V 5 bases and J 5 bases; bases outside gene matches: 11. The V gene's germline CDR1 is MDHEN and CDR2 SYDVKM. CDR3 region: CASSTQGQGARHEQYF. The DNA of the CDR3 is TGTGCCAGCAGTACCCAAGGACAGGGGGCGAGACACGAGCAGTACTTC.

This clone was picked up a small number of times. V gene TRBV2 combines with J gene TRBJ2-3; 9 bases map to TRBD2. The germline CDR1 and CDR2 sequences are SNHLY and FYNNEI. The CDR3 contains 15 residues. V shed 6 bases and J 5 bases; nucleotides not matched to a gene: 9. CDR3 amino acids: CASRAFSGGGDTQYF. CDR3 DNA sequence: TGTGCCAGCAGAGCGTTTAGCGGGGGTGGAGATACGCAGTATTTT.

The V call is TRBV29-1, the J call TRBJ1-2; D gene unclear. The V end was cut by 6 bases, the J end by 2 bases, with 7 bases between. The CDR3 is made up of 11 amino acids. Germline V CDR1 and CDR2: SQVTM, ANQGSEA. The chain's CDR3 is CSVVTNYGYTF. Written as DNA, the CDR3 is TGCAGCGTCGTTACAAACTATGGCTACACCTTC.

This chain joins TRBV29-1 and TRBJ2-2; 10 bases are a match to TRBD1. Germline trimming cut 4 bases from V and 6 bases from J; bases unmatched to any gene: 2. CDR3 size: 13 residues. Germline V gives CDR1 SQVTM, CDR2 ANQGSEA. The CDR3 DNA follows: TGCAGCGTTGTGGACAGGGGGGCCGGGGAGCTGTTTTTT. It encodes CSVVDRGAGELFF.

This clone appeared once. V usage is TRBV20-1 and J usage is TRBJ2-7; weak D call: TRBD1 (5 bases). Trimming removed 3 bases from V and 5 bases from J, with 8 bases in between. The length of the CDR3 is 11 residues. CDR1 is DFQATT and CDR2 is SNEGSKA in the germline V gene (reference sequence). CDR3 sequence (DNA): TGCAGTGCTAGCAGGGTCAACGAGCAGTACTTC. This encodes CSASRVNEQYF.

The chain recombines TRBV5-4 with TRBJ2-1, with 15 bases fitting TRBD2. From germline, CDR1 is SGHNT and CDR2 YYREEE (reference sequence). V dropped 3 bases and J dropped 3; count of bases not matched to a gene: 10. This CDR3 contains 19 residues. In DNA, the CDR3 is TGTGCCAGCAGCTGGCTTGGGACTAGCGGGAGGCGAGGCTACAATGAGCAGTTCTTC. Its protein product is CASSWLGTSGRRGYNEQFF.